The following is a T cell receptor (beta chain) sequence with its context. No antigen is known for it. Base qualities were left out, and no much larger clone turns up one base away. For sequencing of the TCRbeta CDR3 region, genomic DNA was extracted from the sorted cells. The immunoSEQ Assay was used to sequence the TCRbeta CDR3 regions. Drawn from immuneACCESS, this table holds only the in-frame rearrangements with V and J called that TCRdb kept. Clones are partly lost; checked studies trace under half to an unresolved V gene and leave the rest unexplained. Present in this sample are 65,000 to 90,000 clones, approximately 90% of which were seen just once. Around 0.51% of the sample rests with the top ten. The entry originates in a study of OX40 agonist ivuxolimab in advanced cancers. Some background on the complete study: The costimulatory receptor OX40 (CD134) was targeted by ivuxolimab, a fully human IgG2 agonistic monoclonal antibody. Intravenous ivuxolimab was administered to patients every 2 weeks at six dose levels: 0.01, 0.1, 0.3, 1.5, 3 and 10 mg/kg. Among the 50 to 55 dose-escalation patients, around 20 had hepatocellular carcinoma, roughly 15 melanoma, 9 renal cell carcinoma and 9 head and neck cancer. The dose-escalation cohort was almost 85% male with a mean age of around 62 years, ranging from roughly 23 to 90. Prior anti-PD-1, anti-PD-L1 or anti-CTLA-4 therapy was permitted, and checkpoint inhibitors had been received by more than 35% of dose-escalation patients. Partial responses were achieved by three dose-escalation patients, of whom one had hepatocellular carcinoma and two had cutaneous melanoma. The point of sequencing TCRbeta in the periphery was to test whether ivuxolimab changed TCR sequence diversity and drove clonal T-cell expansion. The monotherapy dose-escalation portion (N = 52 patients) of the phase I ivuxolimab trial is reported in the paper. What the study reported, not specific to this receptor: After ivuxolimab, more expanded clones were found on average in CD8+ T cells than in CD4+ T cells. The antigen specificity of the clonally expanded peripheral T cells was not determined. In partial responders in the 0.1-3.0 mg/kg groups, normalized peripheral clonal expansion was found to be among the lowest, especially among CD8+ T cells. At doses of 0.1 to 3.0 mg/kg, clonal expansion of both CD4+ and CD8+ blood T cells was observed from baseline to week 6. Low levels of normalized T-cell clonal expansion were also seen in some nonresponding patients.

Based on the germline V gene, the CDR1 and CDR2 sequences are KGHSH and LQKENI. The CDR3 measures 15 amino acids from cysteine to phenylalanine. Just CDR3 DNA is preserved here, 45 bases in frame from base 1. V is cut by 1 base and J by 3 bases, and the space between the germline ends is 10 bases. Patients with autoimmune disease history or receiving systemic immunosuppression were excluded from the trial. In every dose cohort, peripheral blood was drawn for TCR sequencing at baseline, cycle 4 day 1, and cycle 7 day 1. Samples came from an open-label, multicenter, first-in-human phase I dose-escalation trial of ivuxolimab. Adults with locally advanced or metastatic head and neck squamous cell, hepatocellular, melanoma or renal cell carcinoma were enrolled in the trial. Before TCR sequencing, CD4+ T cells and CD8+ T cells were sorted from peripheral blood as separate populations.

The chain employs TRBV18 and TRBJ2-1; the D gene is perhaps TRBD2, on 6 matching bases. Sequenced material: CD4+ or CD8+ T cells sorted from blood, taken in a trial of the OX40 agonist ivuxolimab. The TCR comes from an adult with an advanced solid tumor such as melanoma, head and neck, liver or kidney cancer. The CDR3 region reads CASSPLSGYYNEQFF. The nucleotide sequence reads TGTGCCAGCTCACCACTCAGCGGGTACTACAATGAGCAGTTCTTC.